The rows below give T cell receptor beta chains drawn from one sample of a study of CXCR3-negative and CXCR3-positive naive CD8 T cells. TCRdb re-called the 5' RACE reads and catalogs CDR3 proteins one per entry, DNA excluded. The table for this sample gives 60,000 to 70,000 distinct CDR3 sequences. Sequences were obtained from naive CXCR3+ CD8+ T cells from blood. The source of these receptors is a human donor in good health. Some clones in this sample may be carry-over from other donors' samples. Both conserved end residues are part of each CDR3.

v_call: TRBV12-3/TRBV12-4
j_call: TRBJ2-3
cdr3_aa: CASSLSAQFTDTQYF

v_call: TRBV19
j_call: TRBJ2-1
cdr3_aa: CASSTRDIFRQFF

v_call: TRBV5-6
j_call: TRBJ1-5
cdr3_aa: CASIFRGMSNQPQHF

v_call: TRBV12-3/TRBV12-4
j_call: TRBJ2-3
cdr3_aa: CASSLAGGGLTDTQYF

v_call: TRBV25-1
j_call: TRBJ2-1
cdr3_aa: CTSSEYGGGNEQFF

v_call: TRBV6-2/TRBV6-3
j_call: TRBJ2-7
cdr3_aa: CASSPGLAFHPRNF

v_call: TRBV12-3/TRBV12-4
j_call: TRBJ2-2
cdr3_aa: CASSPEGGGPPGELFF

v_call: TRBV7-6
j_call: TRBJ2-1
cdr3_aa: CASSLMAGGADNEQFF

v_call: TRBV6-5
j_call: TRBJ1-1
cdr3_aa: CASSYSRYGGRSTEAFF

v_call: TRBV27
j_call: TRBJ2-7
cdr3_aa: CASGRQGGYEQYF

v_call: TRBV11-3
j_call: TRBJ2-2
cdr3_aa: CASSPRTGWATGELFF

v_call: TRBV7-9
j_call: TRBJ1-1
cdr3_aa: CASSLDDRGDTEAFF

v_call: TRBV6-5
j_call: TRBJ1-2
cdr3_aa: CASSYSRTANYGYTF

v_call: TRBV7-9
j_call: TRBJ1-2
cdr3_aa: CASSLTGDPYGYTF

v_call: TRBV7-9
j_call: TRBJ2-1
cdr3_aa: CASSLGTTRAYNEQFF

v_call: TRBV9
j_call: TRBJ1-1
cdr3_aa: CASSVDQRTGGTEAFF

v_call: TRBV24-1
j_call: TRBJ2-1
cdr3_aa: CATSGSRSPYNEQFF

v_call: TRBV25-1
j_call: TRBJ1-5
cdr3_aa: CASSESGRGDQPQHF

v_call: TRBV12-3/TRBV12-4
j_call: TRBJ1-4
cdr3_aa: CASMSAEKLFF

v_call: TRBV29-1
j_call: TRBJ2-5
cdr3_aa: CSVVEPLSDQETQYF

v_call: TRBV28
j_call: TRBJ2-7
cdr3_aa: CASSFPSTVSYEQYF

v_call: TRBV12-3/TRBV12-4
j_call: TRBJ2-7
cdr3_aa: CASSVGTGAPYEQYF

v_call: TRBV5-4
j_call: TRBJ2-3
cdr3_aa: CASSTGQGADTQYF

v_call: TRBV12-3/TRBV12-4
j_call: TRBJ1-5
cdr3_aa: CASSSQGTNQPQHF

v_call: TRBV9
j_call: TRBJ2-3
cdr3_aa: CASSVERTGGRTDTQYF

v_call: TRBV28
j_call: TRBJ2-7
cdr3_aa: CASSYRGQNEQYF